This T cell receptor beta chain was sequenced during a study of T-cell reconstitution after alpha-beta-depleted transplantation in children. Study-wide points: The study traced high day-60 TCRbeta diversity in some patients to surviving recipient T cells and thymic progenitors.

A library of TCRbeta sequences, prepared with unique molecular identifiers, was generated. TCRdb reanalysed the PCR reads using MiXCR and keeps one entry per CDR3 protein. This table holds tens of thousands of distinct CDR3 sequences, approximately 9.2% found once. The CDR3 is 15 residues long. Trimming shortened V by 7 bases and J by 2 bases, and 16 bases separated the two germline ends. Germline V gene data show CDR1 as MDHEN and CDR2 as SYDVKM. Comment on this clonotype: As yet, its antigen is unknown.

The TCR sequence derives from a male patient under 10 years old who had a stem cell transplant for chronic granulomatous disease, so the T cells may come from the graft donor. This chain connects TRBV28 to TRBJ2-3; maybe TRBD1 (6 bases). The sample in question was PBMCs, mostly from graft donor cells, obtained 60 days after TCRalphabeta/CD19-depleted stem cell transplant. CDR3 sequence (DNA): TGTGCCAGCAATTGGGGGCGAGGAGCCACAGATACGCAGTATTTT. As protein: CASNWGRGATDTQYF.